Listed here are 21 T cell receptor beta chains from one sample, sequenced in a study of cytomegalovirus exposure and HLA in healthy donors. The PCR ran on 60 Vbeta and 13 Jbeta primers. Assay used: immunoSEQ multiplex PCR; TCRdb lists only in-frame clones, some missing. The data show around 170,000 clones, with over 65% seen just once and around 2.5% held by the top ten. Sequencing used PBMCs. These receptors were obtained from a woman in her forties or fifties in good health and CMV-seropositive.

V usage is TRBV27 and J usage is TRBJ1-2; 10 bases are shared with TRBD1. The CDR3 consists of 14 residues. V was pared by 6 bases and J by 3 bases, with 4 bases of the junction left unmatched. In germline, CDR1 is MNHEY, CDR2 SMNVEV (reference sequence). As DNA, the CDR3 is TGTGCCAGCAGCCAGACAGGGGGCCACTATGGCTACACCTTC. Translating it yields CASSQTGGHYGYTF.

This chain links TRBV7-6 with TRBJ2-1; D unclear. Trimming shortened V by 3 bases and J by 7 bases, and 10 bases separated the two germline ends. The CDR3 runs 13 residues. Germline CDR1 reads SGHVS; CDR2 reads FNYEAQ. The CDR3 DNA reads TGTGCCAGCAGCTTCCGAGAGAGTAATGAGCAGTTCTTC. This gives the protein CASSFRESNEQFF.

The V call is TRBV19, the J call TRBJ1-2, with 8 bases that match TRBD1. Losses at the gene ends were 5 bases for V and 8 bases for J; bases not matched to a gene: 13. The length of the CDR3 is 15 residues. The germline CDR1 and CDR2 sequences are LNHDA and SQIVND (reference sequence). The CDR3 reads CASSWGMTGASGYTF. The CDR3 DNA reads as TGTGCCAGTAGTTGGGGGATGACAGGGGCGAGCGGCTACACCTTC.

A few counts support this clone. The chain combines TRBV6-5 with TRBJ2-3; D perhaps matches TRBD2 (5 bases). The CDR3 extends over 15 amino acids. Trimming took 2 bases from V and 4 from J, leaving 13 bases between them. The germline V gene has CDR1 MNHEY and CDR2 SVGAGI. The CDR3 nucleotides read TGTGCCAGCAGTTACGGGCTAGCTTTTGCAGATACGCAGTATTTT. Amino acids: CASSYGLAFADTQYF.

The chain is built from TRBV11-3 and TRBJ1-1; possible D gene TRBD1, 5 bases. CDR3 length equals 17 residues. Trimming stripped 5 bases from V and 1 base from J, with 20 bases between. The germline V gene has CDR1 SGHNT and CDR2 YENEEA. This CDR3 is CASSPGGDSARNTEAFF. The CDR3 region has the DNA TGTGCCAGCAGCCCCGGGGGAGATTCGGCCAGGAACACTGAAGCTTTCTTT.

This clone was counted once. The chain links TRBV12-2 to TRBJ2-3; whether TRBD1, the table's D call, matches the DNA was not checked. TRBV12-2 is reported as a pseudogene. The CDR3 totals 14 residues. Here the CDR3 DNA reads TGTGCAAGTCGCTTCAGGGGAAGCACAGATACGCAGTATTTT. Its protein product is CASRFRGSTDTQYF.

V and J are TRBV19 and TRBJ2-1; perhaps TRBD2 as D (7 bases). Trimming left V 4 bases short and J 7 bases short, with 17 bases between. The germline gives CDR1 LNHDA, CDR2 SQIVND (reference sequence). The CDR3 runs 15 residues. CDR3 residues: CASSTPGLGGNEQFF. For the CDR3, the DNA is TGTGCCAGTAGTACCCCCGGACTAGGGGGGAATGAGCAGTTCTTC.

This chain connects TRBV7-9 to TRBJ1-4; no reliable D call. This CDR3 is built from 16 residues. The germline V and J ends were trimmed by 0 bases and 2 bases, with 10 bases remaining between them. The V gene's germline CDR1 is SEHNR and CDR2 FQNEAQ (reference sequence). The CDR3 sequence is CASSLARGGTNEKLFF. Written as DNA, the CDR3 is TGTGCCAGCAGCTTAGCGCGGGGAGGCACTAATGAAAAACTGTTTTTT.

The CDR3 protein is CASSMPDRVLHF. The CDR3 nucleotides are TGTGCCAGTAGTATGCCCGACAGGGTCCTCCACTTT. This chain links TRBV19 with TRBJ1-6, with 7 bases matching TRBD1. The CDR3 contains 12 residues. Per the germline V gene, CDR1 is LNHDA and CDR2 is SQIVND (reference sequence). J lost 15 bases, V lost 3 bases, and 5 bases had no gene match.

This clone was detected a few times. The chain uses TRBV6-1 and TRBJ2-7; D remains unclear. The CDR3 consists of 10 residues. Trimming left V 5 bases short and J 3 bases short, with 2 bases between. The germline gives CDR1 MNHNS, CDR2 SASEGT. The CDR3 DNA sequence: TGTGCCAGCAGTCTCTACGAGCAGTACTTC. Protein sequence: CASSLYEQYF.

V and J are TRBV2 and TRBJ1-5; the D gene is possibly TRBD1 (5 bases). The CDR3 sequence is 15 residues long. The V gene lost 6 bases and the J gene lost 1 base, with 13 bases spanning the gap. Per the germline V gene, CDR1 is SNHLY and CDR2 is FYNNEI. The CDR3 sequence: CASRPGGKSNQPQHF. The DNA for the CDR3 is TGTGCCAGCAGACCCGGGGGAAAGAGCAATCAGCCCCAGCATTTT.

The chain combines TRBV27 with TRBJ1-2; TRBD1 aligns across 8 bases. Trimming at V came to 7 bases and at J to 4 bases, leaving 8 bases not matched to a gene. The CDR3 contains 14 residues. Germline V CDR1 and CDR2: MNHEY, SMNVEV (reference sequence). The CDR3 DNA reads as TGTGCCAGCAATCCCGGACAGGGAGGCTATGGCTACACCTTC. This translates into CASNPGQGGYGYTF.

This sequence joins TRBV11-2 and TRBJ2-7; D possibly corresponds to TRBD2 (5 bases). CDR3 length equals 13 residues. Per germline, CDR1 SGHAT and CDR2 FQNNGV. V dropped 5 bases and J dropped 4 bases, with 12 bases sitting between them. The CDR3 DNA is TGTGCCAGCAGCCCCGGGGAAGAGTACGAGCAGTACTTC. This sequence encodes CASSPGEEYEQYF.

The gene calls are TRBV6-1 and TRBJ2-7; TRBD2 aligns across 9 bases. Germline assignment: CDR1 MNHNS and CDR2 SASEGT. There are 16 residues in the CDR3. Trimming removed 1 base from V and 6 bases from J; junction bases left unmatched: 10. CDR3 sequence reads: CASSEVPGGGASEQYF. CDR3 in DNA: TGTGCCAGCAGTGAAGTGCCCGGCGGGGGGGCAAGCGAGCAGTACTTC.

This chain uses TRBV6-5 with TRBJ2-5; TRBD2 agrees at 7 bases. Trimming removed 5 bases from V and 5 bases from J; junction bases left unmatched: 2. The length of the CDR3 is 12 residues. Germline CDR1 and CDR2: MNHEY and SVGAGI. The CDR3 sequence: CASSRGEETQYF. CDR3 nucleotides: TGTGCCAGCAGTCGGGGGGAGGAGACCCAGTACTTC.

V usage is TRBV29-1 and J usage is TRBJ2-7; 7 bases agree with TRBD1. With 8 bases clipped from V and 0 bases from J, the junction kept 10 bases outside the gene matches. Germline CDR1 reads SQVTM; CDR2 reads ANQGSEA. The length of the CDR3 is 14 residues. CDR3 DNA: TGCAGCATCAAGGACAGGCCGAGCTCCTACGAGCAGTACTTC. Protein product: CSIKDRPSSYEQYF.

The chain has TRBV7-6 and TRBJ2-1, with 9 bases aligning to TRBD2. CDR1 and CDR2 from the germline V gene are SGHVS and FNYEAQ. This CDR3 region has 14 residues. The ends lost 3 bases at V and 8 bases at J; junction bases unmatched: 5. CDR3 DNA: TGTGCCAGCAGCTTGCGCGGGGGGGCCGATGAGCAGTTCTTC. It codes for CASSLRGGADEQFF.

The gene calls are TRBV19 and TRBJ1-5; the D gene is possibly TRBD1 (5 bases). CDR1 and CDR2 from the germline V gene are LNHDA and SQIVND (reference sequence). The germline V and J ends were trimmed by 7 bases and 4 bases, with 11 bases remaining between them. This CDR3 region has 13 residues. The CDR3: CASTGIGNQPQHF. In DNA form, the CDR3 reads TGTGCCAGTACAGGGATAGGGAATCAGCCCCAGCATTTT. Combining the CDR3 with reference TRBV19 and TRBJ1-5 gives the whole variable domain DGGITQSPKYLFRKEGQNVTLSCEQNLNHDAMYWYRQDPGQGLRLIYYSQIVNDFQKGDIAEGYSVSREKKESFPLTVTSAQKNPTAFYLCASTGIGNQPQHFGDGTRLSIL.

The J gene is TRBJ1-5, the V gene TRBV28; D is undetermined. CDR3 length: 12 amino acids. The germline V and J ends were trimmed by 4 bases and 4 bases, with 5 bases remaining between them. Germline CDR1 is MDHEN and CDR2 is SYDVKM. CDR3 sequence: CASSSINQPQHF. CDR3 bases: TGTGCCAGCAGTTCAATTAATCAGCCCCAGCATTTT.

This clone was observed once. The genes are TRBV7-8 and TRBJ1-2; D gene uncertain. The CDR3 length is 13 residues. Trimming cost V 5 bases and J 8 bases, with 15 bases left between them. Germline V gene sequence: CDR1 SGHVS, CDR2 FQNEAQ. CDR3 in amino acids: CASSARWSGGYTF. CDR3 nucleotides: TGTGCCAGCAGCGCGCGTTGGTCCGGGGGCTACACCTTC.

The rearrangement uses TRBV18 and TRBJ2-1; 7 bases map to TRBD1. The CDR3 totals 15 residues. V shed 3 bases and J 2 bases; nucleotides not matched to a gene: 4. Per germline, CDR1 KGHSH and CDR2 LQKENI. The CDR3 sequence is CASSPDRAAYNEQFF. The DNA for the CDR3 is TGTGCCAGCTCACCCGACAGGGCAGCCTACAATGAGCAGTTCTTC. The whole variable domain, remainder taken from reference TRBV18 and TRBJ2-1, is NAGVMQNPRHLVRRRGQEARLRCSPMKGHSHVYWYRQLPEEGLKFMVYLQKENIIDESGMPKERFSAEFPKEGPSILRIQQVVRGDSAAYFCASSPDRAAYNEQFFGPGTRLTVL.